What follows describes a single TCR beta chain. This specimen comes from a study of blood T cell repertoires in COVID-19. Background on the study: T cells, B-cell-depleted T cells, or PBMCs supplied cDNA or gDNA.

The authors' processing: Amplification of reference gene primers provided the estimated nucleated cell counts. Measured with immunoSEQ multiplex PCR; TCRdb has only the in-frame clones, and not every one. V and J calls and clone size are as listed in that table; D and trimming were resolved from the DNA. The table lists roughly 500,000 clones, 70% to 90% of them singletons. Cohorts were assigned according to the clinical history that participants reported. This receptor was taken from a woman aged 60 to 75 who had recovered from COVID-19. Sequencing was carried out using PBMCs or T cells enriched from blood (not recorded which).

CDR3 sequence reads: CASSFIAIYNEQFF. Written as DNA, the CDR3 is TGTGCCAGCAGCTTTATAGCCATATACAATGAGCAGTTCTTC. V and J are TRBV7-2 and TRBJ2-1, with D unclear. V dropped 3 bases and J dropped 4 bases, with 10 bases sitting between them. Germline lookup yields CDR1 SGHTA and CDR2 FQGNSA. The CDR3 has 14 residues.